These 5 T cell receptor beta chains share one sample of origin, sequenced in a study of blood T cell repertoires in COVID-19 (dated by TCRdb to the early 2020s). Receptor amplification or capture employed the immunoSEQ multiplex PCR assay. TCRdb re-hosts the immuneACCESS table, in-frame sequences only. Its copies lack some clones; in the studies checked, an unresolved V gene accounts for under half of them, and the cause for the rest is not known. The sample table lists 190,000 or so clones, around 84% of them with a count of one. The ten largest clones take up approximately 19% of the sample. Sequenced material: PBMCs or T cells enriched from blood (not recorded which). Source of these receptors: a middle-aged man who had recovered from COVID-19.

This chain links TRBV3-1 (or the pseudogene TRBV3-2) with TRBJ2-7; unclear D gene. Per germline, CDR1 LGHDT and CDR2 YNNKEL (reference sequence). The CDR3 is 13 residues long. V lost 1 base and J 5 bases, leaving 9 bases between the germline ends. CDR3 coding DNA: TGTGCCAGCAGCCAAGTCAGGAACGACGAGCAGTACTTC. Translated, it gives CASSQVRNDEQYF.

The chain combines TRBV28 with TRBJ2-1; 12 nucleotides align to TRBD2. The CDR3 length is 14 residues. Germline CDR1 and CDR2: MDHEN and SYDVKM. J gave up 6 bases and V 5 bases, and 2 bases lay outside the gene matches. CDR3: CASSLAGGPNEQFF. The CDR3 DNA sequence: TGTGCCAGCAGTCTAGCGGGAGGGCCCAATGAGCAGTTCTTC.

The chain has TRBV5-6 and TRBJ2-2, with D hard to call. The germline gives CDR1 SGHDT, CDR2 YYEEEE. The CDR3 length is 16 residues. V lost 2 bases and J 1 base, leaving 12 bases between the germline ends. CDR3 region: CASSLEEYGNTGELFF. For the CDR3, the DNA is TGTGCCAGCAGCTTAGAGGAGTACGGGAACACCGGGGAGCTGTTTTTT.

V usage is TRBV13 and J usage is TRBJ2-7; maybe TRBD1 (5 bases). Between the trimmed V and J ends, which lost 6 bases and 3 bases, there was a span of 12 bases. This CDR3 is built from 13 residues. The germline CDR1 and CDR2 sequences are PRHDT and FYEKMQ (reference sequence). CDR3 sequence: CASSQGLGYEQYF. CDR3 DNA sequence: TGTGCCAGCAGTCAGGGCCTGGGCTACGAGCAGTACTTC.

CDR3 sequence: CSVVRQGKLTEAFF. Here the CDR3 DNA reads TGCAGCGTTGTGCGACAGGGGAAACTCACTGAAGCTTTCTTT. V and J are TRBV29-1 and TRBJ1-1, with 8 positions matching TRBD1. The CDR3 runs to 14 residues. Germline V gives CDR1 SQVTM, CDR2 ANQGSEA. The V gene end was trimmed by 4 bases and the J gene end by 4 bases; junction bases not matched to a gene: 8.